These 9 T cell receptor beta chains were sequenced from one sample in a study of molecular identifiers for immune sequencing clone quantification (dated 2018 in TCRdb). Preparation of the library involved PCR. Sequencer: Illumina HiSeq 4000. TCRdb cleaned the public reads at Q25 with fastp, built clones with MiXCR and kept in-frame beta chains. Each CDR3 protein gets just one entry, which takes the most common genes and DNA from the rows behind it. The sample table lists about half a million distinct CDR3 sequences, about 20% of them with a count of one. Clones ranked in the top ten supply around 0.84% of the sample. Sequences were obtained from naive CD8+ T cells from blood, with Jurkat cell RNA spiked in. The intended sense of this specimen's cell subset or site label: FACS-sorted CD8+CD4-CCR7+CD45RA+ naive T cells. All receptors derive from a human donor in good health. Some libraries in this study had Jurkat cell RNA spiked in.

This clonotype has more than one count but fewer than ten. The V and J genes are TRBV6-2 or TRBV6-3 and TRBJ1-1; a weak D match, TRBD1 (5 bases). The CDR3 covers 17 residues. Trimming pared 2 bases from V and 1 base from J, leaving 17 bases between. The V gene's germline CDR1 is MNHEY and CDR2 SVGEGT. CDR3 protein: CASSYPFWGSENTEAFF. CDR3 in DNA: TGTGCCAGCAGTTACCCTTTTTGGGGCAGTGAGAACACTGAAGCTTTCTTT.

This chain links TRBV12-3 or TRBV12-4 with TRBJ2-2; 8 bases line up with TRBD1. This CDR3 comprises 20 residues. The ends lost 3 bases at V and 3 bases at J; junction bases unmatched: 18. The CDR3 DNA is TGTGCCAGCAGTTTCTCCTCCCTTATCCGGGGACAGGCGGACACCGGGGAGCTGTTTTTT. Amino acid sequence: CASSFSSLIRGQADTGELFF.

This clonotype appeared a few times. The CDR3 loop reads CASSLLAYTEAFF. The CDR3 DNA reads TGTGCCAGCAGTTTATTGGCCTACACTGAAGCTTTCTTT. The chain couples TRBV12-3 or TRBV12-4 to TRBJ1-1; D is unresolved. Trimming stripped 2 bases from V and 3 bases from J, with 7 bases between. The CDR3 contains 13 residues.

The V call is TRBV2, the J call TRBJ1-2; 7 nucleotides match TRBD1. V lost 8 bases to trimming and J lost 3 bases; unmatched junction nucleotides: 15. This CDR3 is built from 16 residues. Germline CDR1 SNHLY, CDR2 FYNNEI. CDR3 bases: TGTGCCAGCTCTGGGTTTTTCGACAGGGCTGACTATGGCTACACCTTC. Its protein is CASSGFFDRADYGYTF.

The genes are TRBV5-4 and TRBJ2-5, with D unclear. The germline V and J ends were trimmed by 0 bases and 3 bases, with 9 bases remaining between them. Germline CDR1 and CDR2: SGHNT and YYREEE (reference sequence). The CDR3 is 14 amino acids. The CDR3 loop reads CASSLVDTEETQYF. The CDR3 DNA is TGTGCCAGCAGCTTGGTAGATACCGAAGAGACCCAGTACTTC.

The genes are TRBV27 and TRBJ2-3; TRBD2 aligns across 9 bases. After removal of 5 bases from V and 3 bases from J, the junction contained 6 bases not matched to a gene. The CDR3 loop spans 15 amino acids. CDR1 and CDR2 from the germline V gene are MNHEY and SMNVEV (reference sequence). The CDR3 DNA reads as TGTGCCAGCAGTGATATAGCGGGAGCGACAGATACGCAGTATTTT. Translated, it gives CASSDIAGATDTQYF.

The sample holds many counts of this clonotype. J is TRBJ2-7 and V is TRBV7-9; TRBD1 aligns across 7 bases. With 1 base clipped from V and 7 bases from J, the junction kept 4 bases outside the gene matches. The CDR3 covers 13 residues. CDR1 and CDR2 from the germline V gene are SEHNR and FQNEAQ (reference sequence). The CDR3 loop is CASSLGQGVEQYF. The CDR3 DNA follows: TGTGCCAGCAGCTTAGGGCAGGGGGTAGAGCAGTACTTC.

This clonotype was counted ten times or more. This could be a read error, since a much larger clone is one nucleotide away. The V and J genes are TRBV28 and TRBJ1-5; D is unclear. The CDR3 has 13 residues. In germline, CDR1 is MDHEN, CDR2 SYDVKM. V lost 1 base, J lost 0 bases, and 1 base lay in between. The CDR3 sequence: CASSLFSNQPQHF. The CDR3 DNA sequence: TGTGCCAGCAGTTTATTTAGCAATCAGCCCCAGCATTTT.

This clonotype has at least ten counts. V and J are TRBV3-1 and TRBJ2-7, with 11 positions matching TRBD2. Germline V gene data show CDR1 as LGHDT and CDR2 as YNNKEL (reference sequence). Germline trimming cut 4 bases from V and 3 bases from J; bases unmatched to any gene: 2. The CDR3 contains 14 residues. CDR3 region: CASSPTSGNYEQYF. DNA for the CDR3: TGTGCCAGCAGCCCGACTAGCGGGAACTACGAGCAGTACTTC.